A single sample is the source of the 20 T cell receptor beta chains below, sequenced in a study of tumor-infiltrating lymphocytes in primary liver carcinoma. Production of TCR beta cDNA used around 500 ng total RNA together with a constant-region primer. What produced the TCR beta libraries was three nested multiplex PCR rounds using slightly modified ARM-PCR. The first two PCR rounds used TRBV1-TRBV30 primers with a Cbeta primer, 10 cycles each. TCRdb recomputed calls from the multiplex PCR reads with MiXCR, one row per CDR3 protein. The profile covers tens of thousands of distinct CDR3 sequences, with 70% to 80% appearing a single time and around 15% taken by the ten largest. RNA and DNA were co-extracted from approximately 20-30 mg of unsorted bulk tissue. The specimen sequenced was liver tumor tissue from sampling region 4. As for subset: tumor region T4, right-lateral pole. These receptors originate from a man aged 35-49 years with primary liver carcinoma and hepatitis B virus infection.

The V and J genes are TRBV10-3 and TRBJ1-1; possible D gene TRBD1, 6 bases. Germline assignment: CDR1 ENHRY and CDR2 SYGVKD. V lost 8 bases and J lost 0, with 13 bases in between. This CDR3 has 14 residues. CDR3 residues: CAIRGGGVNTEAFF. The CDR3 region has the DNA TGTGCCATCCGAGGGGGAGGGGTGAACACTGAAGCTTTCTTT.

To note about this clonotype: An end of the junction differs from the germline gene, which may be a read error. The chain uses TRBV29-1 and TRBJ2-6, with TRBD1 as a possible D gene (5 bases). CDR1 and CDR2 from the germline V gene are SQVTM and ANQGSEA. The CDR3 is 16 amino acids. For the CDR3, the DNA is TGCGGCGTTGATCTGACCTCAAGCTCTGGGGCCAACATCCTGATTTTC. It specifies CGVDLTSSSGANILIF.

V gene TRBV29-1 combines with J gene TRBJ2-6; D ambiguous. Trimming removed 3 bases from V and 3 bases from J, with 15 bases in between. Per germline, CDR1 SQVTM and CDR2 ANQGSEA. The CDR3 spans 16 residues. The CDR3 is CSVDLTSSFGANVLTF. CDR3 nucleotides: TGCAGCGTTGATCTTACTTCAAGCTTTGGGGCCAACGTCCTGACTTTC.

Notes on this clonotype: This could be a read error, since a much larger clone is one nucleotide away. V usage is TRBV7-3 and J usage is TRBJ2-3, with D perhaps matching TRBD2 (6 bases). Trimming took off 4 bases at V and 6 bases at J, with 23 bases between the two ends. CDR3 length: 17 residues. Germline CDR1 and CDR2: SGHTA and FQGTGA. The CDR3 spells CASSSIAEGPSGDTQYF. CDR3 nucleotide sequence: TGTGCCAGCAGCTCTATAGCGGAAGGGCCTTCTGGGGATACGCAGTATTTT. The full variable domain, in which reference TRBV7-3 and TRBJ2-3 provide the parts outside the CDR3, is GAGVSQTPSNKVTEKGKYVELRCDPISGHTALYWYRQSLGQGPEFLIYFQGTGAADDSGLPNDRFFAVRPEGSVSTLKIQRTERGDSAVYLCASSSIAEGPSGDTQYFGPGTRLTVL.

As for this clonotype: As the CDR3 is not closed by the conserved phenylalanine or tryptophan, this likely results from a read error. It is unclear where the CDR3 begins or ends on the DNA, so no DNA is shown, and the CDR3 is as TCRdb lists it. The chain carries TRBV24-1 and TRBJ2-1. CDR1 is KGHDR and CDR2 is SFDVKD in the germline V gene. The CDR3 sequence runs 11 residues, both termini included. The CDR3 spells CATSDSVNLFS.

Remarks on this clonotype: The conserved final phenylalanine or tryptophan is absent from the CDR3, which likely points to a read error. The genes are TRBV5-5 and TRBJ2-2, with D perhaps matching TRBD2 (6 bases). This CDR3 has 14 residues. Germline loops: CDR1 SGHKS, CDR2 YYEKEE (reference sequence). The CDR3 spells CASSSNLNTGGLFY. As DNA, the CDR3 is TGTGCCAGCAGCTCTAACCTAAACACCGGGGGGCTGTTTTAT.

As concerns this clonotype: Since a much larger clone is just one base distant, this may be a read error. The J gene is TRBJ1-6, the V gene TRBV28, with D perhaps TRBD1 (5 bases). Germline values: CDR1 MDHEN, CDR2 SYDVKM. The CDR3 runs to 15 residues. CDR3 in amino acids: CASRGQFSYDSPLHF. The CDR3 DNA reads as TGTGCCAGCCGAGGACAATTCTCCTATGATTCACCCCTCCACTTT.

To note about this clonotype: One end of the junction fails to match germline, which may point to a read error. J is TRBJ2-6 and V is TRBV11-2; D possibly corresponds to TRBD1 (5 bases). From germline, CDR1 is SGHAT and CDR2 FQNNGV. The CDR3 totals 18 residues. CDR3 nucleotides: TGTGCCAGGAGCAGCTGGGTACCAAATCTCTCTGGGGCCAACGTCCCGACTTTC. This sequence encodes CARSSWVPNLSGANVPTF. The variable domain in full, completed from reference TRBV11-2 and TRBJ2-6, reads EAGVAQSPRYKIIEKRQSVAFWCNPISGHATLYWYQQILGQGPKLLIQFQNNGVVDDSQLPKDRFSAERLKGVDSTLKIQPAKLEDSAVYLCARSSWVPNLSGANVPTFGAGSRLTVL.

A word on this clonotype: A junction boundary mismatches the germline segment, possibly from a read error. The CDR3 loop is CVRSPGRTGSIF. For the CDR3, the DNA is TGTGTCAGGAGTCCTGGGCGGACAGGGTCCATTTTT. The rearrangement joins TRBV12-3 or TRBV12-4 to TRBJ1-4; 8 nucleotides align to TRBD1. The CDR3 extends over 12 amino acids.

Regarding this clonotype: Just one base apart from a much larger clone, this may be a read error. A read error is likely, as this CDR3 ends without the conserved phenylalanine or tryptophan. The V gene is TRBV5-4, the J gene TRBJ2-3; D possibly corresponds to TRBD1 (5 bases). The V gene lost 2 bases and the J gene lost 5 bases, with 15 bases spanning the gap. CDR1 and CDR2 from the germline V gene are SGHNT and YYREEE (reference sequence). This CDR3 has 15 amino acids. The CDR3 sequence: CASSLGATRIDTQYL. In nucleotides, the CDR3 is TGTGCCAGCAGCTTAGGGGCAACCCGCATAGATACGCAGTATCTT.

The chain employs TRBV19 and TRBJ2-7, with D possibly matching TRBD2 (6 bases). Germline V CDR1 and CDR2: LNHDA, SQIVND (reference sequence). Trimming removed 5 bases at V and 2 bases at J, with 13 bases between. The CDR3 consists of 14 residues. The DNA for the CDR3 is TGTGCCAGTAGTCAACTATCGGGGGCCTACGAGCAGTACTTC. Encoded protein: CASSQLSGAYEQYF. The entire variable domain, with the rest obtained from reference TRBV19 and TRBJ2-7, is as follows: DGGITQSPKYLFRKEGQNVTLSCEQNLNHDAMYWYRQDPGQGLRLIYYSQIVNDFQKGDIAEGYSVSREKKESFPLTVTSAQKNPTAFYLCASSQLSGAYEQYFGPGTRLTVT.

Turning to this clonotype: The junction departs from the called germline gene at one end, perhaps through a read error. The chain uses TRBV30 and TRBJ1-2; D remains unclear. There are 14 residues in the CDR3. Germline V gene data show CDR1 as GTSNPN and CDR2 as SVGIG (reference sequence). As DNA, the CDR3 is TGTGCCGGCCTAACGAACATCGGATATGATGGTTACACCTTC. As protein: CAGLTNIGYDGYTF.

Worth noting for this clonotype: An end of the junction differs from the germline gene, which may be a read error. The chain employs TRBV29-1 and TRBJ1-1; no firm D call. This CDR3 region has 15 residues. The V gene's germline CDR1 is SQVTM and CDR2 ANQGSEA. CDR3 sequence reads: CSVGEGWSMNTETFF. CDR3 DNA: TGCAGCGTTGGTGAAGGATGGAGTATGAACACTGAAACTTTCTTT.

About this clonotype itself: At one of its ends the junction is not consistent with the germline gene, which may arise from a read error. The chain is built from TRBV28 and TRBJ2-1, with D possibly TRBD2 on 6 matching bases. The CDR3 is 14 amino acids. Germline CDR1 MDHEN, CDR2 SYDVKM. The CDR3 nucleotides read TGTGCCAGCAGTTTTACGGGAGAGTACAACGAGCAGTCCTTC. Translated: CASSFTGEYNEQSF. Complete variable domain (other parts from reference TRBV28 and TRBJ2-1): DVKVTQSSRYLVKRTGEKVFLECVQDMDHENMFWYRQDPGLGLRLIYFSYDVKMKEKGDIPEGYSVSREKKERFSLILESASTNQTSMYLCASSFTGEYNEQSFGPGTRLTVL.

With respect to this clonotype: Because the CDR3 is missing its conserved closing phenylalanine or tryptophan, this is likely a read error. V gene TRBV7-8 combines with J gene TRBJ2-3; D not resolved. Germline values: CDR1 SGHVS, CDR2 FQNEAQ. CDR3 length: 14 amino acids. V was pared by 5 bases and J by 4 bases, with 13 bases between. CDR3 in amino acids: CASSPSRWADTQYS. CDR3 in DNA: TGTGCCAGCAGCCCTTCCAGGTGGGCAGATACGCAGTATTCT.

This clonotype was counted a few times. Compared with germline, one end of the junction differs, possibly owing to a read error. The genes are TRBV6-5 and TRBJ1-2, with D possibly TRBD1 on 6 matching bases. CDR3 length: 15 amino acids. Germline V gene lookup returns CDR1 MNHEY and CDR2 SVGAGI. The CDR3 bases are TGTGCCGGCAGCGACACGGGGGGCGCGACCTGTGGCTACACCTTC. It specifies CAGSDTGGATCGYTF.

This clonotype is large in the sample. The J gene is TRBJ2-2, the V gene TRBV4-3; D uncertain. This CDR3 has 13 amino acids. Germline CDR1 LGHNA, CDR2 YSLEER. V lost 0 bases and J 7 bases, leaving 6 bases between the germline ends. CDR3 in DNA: TGCGCCAGCAGCCAAGATTGGTACGGGGAGCTGTTTTTT. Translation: CASSQDWYGELFF.

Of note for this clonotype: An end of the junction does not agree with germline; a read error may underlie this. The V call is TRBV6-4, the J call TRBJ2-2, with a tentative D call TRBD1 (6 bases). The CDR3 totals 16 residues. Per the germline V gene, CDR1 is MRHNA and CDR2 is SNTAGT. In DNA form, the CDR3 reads TGTGCCAGCTGTGACTTTGGGGGCGCGGACACCGGGGAGCTGTTTTTT. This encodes CASCDFGGADTGELFF.

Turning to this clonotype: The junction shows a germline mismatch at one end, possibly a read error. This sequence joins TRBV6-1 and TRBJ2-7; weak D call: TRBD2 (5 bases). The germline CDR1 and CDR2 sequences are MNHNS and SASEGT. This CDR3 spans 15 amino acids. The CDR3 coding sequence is TGTGCTAGCACGAGTAGTGGGAGCCTTACCTACCAGCAGTACTTC. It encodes CASTSSGSLTYQQYF.

The CDR3 DNA reads TGCAGTCACTGTACTAGCGGAGATTACAATGAGCAGTTCTTC. This translates into CSHCTSGDYNEQFF. The V and J genes are TRBV29-1 and TRBJ2-1; 8 bases are a match to TRBD2. Germline CDR1 and CDR2: SQVTM and ANQGSEA. This CDR3 is 14 amino acids long.